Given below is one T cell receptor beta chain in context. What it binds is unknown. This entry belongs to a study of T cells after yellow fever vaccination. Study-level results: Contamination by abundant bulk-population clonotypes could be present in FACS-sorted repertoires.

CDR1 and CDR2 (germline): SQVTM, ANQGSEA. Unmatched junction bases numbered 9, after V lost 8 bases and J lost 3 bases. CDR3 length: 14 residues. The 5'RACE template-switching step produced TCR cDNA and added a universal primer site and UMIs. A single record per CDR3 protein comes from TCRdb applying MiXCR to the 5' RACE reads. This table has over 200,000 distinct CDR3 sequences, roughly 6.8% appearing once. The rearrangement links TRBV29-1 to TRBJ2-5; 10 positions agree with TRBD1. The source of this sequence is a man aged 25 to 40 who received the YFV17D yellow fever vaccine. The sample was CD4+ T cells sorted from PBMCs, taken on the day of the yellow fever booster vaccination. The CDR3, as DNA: TGCAGCTCATGGGACAGGGGACTGAAAGAGACCCAGTACTTC. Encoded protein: CSSWDRGLKETQYF. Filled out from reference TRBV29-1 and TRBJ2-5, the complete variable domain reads SAVISQKPSRDICQRGTSLTIQCQVDSQVTMMFWYRQQPGQSLTLIATANQGSEATYESGFVIDKFPISRPNLTFSTLTVSNMSPEDSSIYLCSSWDRGLKETQYFGPGTRLLVL.